The 24 T cell receptor beta chains below come from one sample, sequenced in a study of blood T cell repertoires in COVID-19 (dated by TCRdb to the early 2020s). Libraries were constructed by the immunoSEQ multiplex PCR assay. Not all clones reach the TCRdb copy of this immuneACCESS table, which keeps in-frame sequences only. Checked studies attribute under half of the gap to unresolved V genes and leave the rest unexplained. Here the sample has 170,000 or so clones; about 87% occur a single time. The ten largest clones capture under 0.65% of the sample. The sample was peripheral blood. The receptor set was obtained from a man in his sixties with COVID-19, enrolled during active disease.

The chain recombines TRBV6-5 with TRBJ1-2, with TRBD1 matching over 7 bases. CDR1 is MNHEY, CDR2 SVGAGI, per germline. The CDR3 has 14 amino acids. Losses at the gene ends were 7 bases for V and 4 bases for J; bases not matched to a gene: 9. CDR3: CASIRDSWGYGYTF. CDR3 in DNA: TGTGCCAGCATTAGGGACAGCTGGGGCTATGGCTACACCTTC.

The chain is built from TRBV28 and TRBJ2-7, with unresolved D. The CDR3 consists of 13 residues. Trimming took 6 bases from V and 4 from J, leaving 13 bases between them. Germline V gives CDR1 MDHEN, CDR2 SYDVKM. CDR3 nucleotide sequence: TGTGCCAGCAGCGTGCAGAGGTTTTACGAGCAGTACTTC. It encodes CASSVQRFYEQYF.

CDR3 DNA: TGCGCCAGCGGACCGACTAGCGGGCGCTACAATGAGCAGTTCTTC. It encodes CASGPTSGRYNEQFF. The gene calls are TRBV5-1 and TRBJ2-1, with TRBD2 matching over 10 bases. The germline CDR1 and CDR2 sequences are SGHRS and YFSETQ. V was clipped by 7 bases and J by 3 bases; unmatched bases: 7. The CDR3 covers 15 residues.

This chain links TRBV11-3 with TRBJ2-1; 7 bases match TRBD2. With V trimmed by 5 bases and J by 0 bases, 4 bases remained unmatched. The CDR3 contains 15 residues. The germline V gene has CDR1 SGHNT and CDR2 YENEEA. The CDR3 region has the DNA TGTGCCAGCAGCCGTGGGGACTACTCCTACAATGAGCAGTTCTTC. Encoded protein: CASSRGDYSYNEQFF.

The chain joins TRBV18 to TRBJ1-1; weak D call: TRBD1 (5 bases). V gave up 2 bases and J gave up 9 bases, with 13 bases separating them. The CDR3 sequence is 13 residues long. Germline V lookup: CDR1 KGHSH, CDR2 LQKENI. CDR3 sequence: CASSPGQGGQAFF. CDR3 in DNA: TGTGCCAGCTCACCAGGGCAGGGCGGTCAAGCTTTCTTT.

The chain employs TRBV18 and TRBJ2-7, with 10 bases fitting TRBD1. Germline CDR1 KGHSH, CDR2 LQKENI. The ends lost 5 bases at V and 2 bases at J; junction bases unmatched: 9. The CDR3 runs to 16 residues. The CDR3 sequence: CASSGATGTGAYEQYF. The CDR3 nucleotides read TGTGCCAGCTCAGGAGCTACCGGGACAGGGGCCTACGAGCAGTACTTC.

The V and J genes are TRBV18 and TRBJ2-4; possibly TRBD2 for D (5 bases). Deletions cut 3 bases from V and 0 bases from J, with 12 bases between. This CDR3 spans 16 amino acids. Germline V gives CDR1 KGHSH, CDR2 LQKENI. The CDR3 here is CASSPERGLAKNIQYF. CDR3 DNA sequence: TGTGCCAGCTCACCCGAACGGGGTCTAGCCAAAAACATTCAGTACTTC.

The V call is TRBV7-8, the J call TRBJ2-3; 12 positions match TRBD1. V gave up 5 bases and J gave up 4 bases; unmatched junction bases: 10. Germline values: CDR1 SGHVS, CDR2 FQNEAQ. The CDR3 sequence is 17 residues long. The CDR3 reads CASSRGTGGAGSDTQYF. The CDR3 bases are TGTGCCAGCAGCCGGGGGACAGGGGGCGCTGGGTCAGATACGCAGTATTTT.

J is TRBJ1-3 and V is TRBV19; the D is unclear. CDR1 and CDR2 (germline): LNHDA, SQIVND (reference sequence). The CDR3 runs to 16 residues. V was trimmed by 7 bases and J by 0 bases, leaving 16 bases between them. The CDR3 DNA reads TGTGCCAGTACCCCTGAGGGCCCAAGCTCTGGAAACACCATATATTTT. This gives the protein CASTPEGPSSGNTIYF.

The V and J genes are TRBV7-6 and TRBJ2-7, with D possibly TRBD1 on 7 matching bases. The V gene lost 2 bases and the J gene lost 7 bases, with 18 bases spanning the gap. The germline V gene encodes CDR1 SGHVS and CDR2 FNYEAQ. This CDR3 comprises 15 residues. CDR3: CASSLSLEGAGEQYF. In DNA form, the CDR3 reads TGTGCCAGCAGCTTATCTCTGGAGGGGGCGGGTGAGCAGTACTTC.

The chain employs TRBV23-1 and TRBJ2-7; D may be TRBD1 (5 bases). TRBV23-1 is noted as an ORF with a role that remains uncertain. V was shortened by 0 bases and J by 3 bases, with 12 bases between the two germline ends. The CDR3 totals 15 residues. The CDR3: CASSQSVDGHYEQYF. Written as DNA, the CDR3 is TGCGCCAGCAGTCAATCAGTGGACGGACACTACGAGCAGTACTTC.

This clone was seen just once. This rearrangement joins TRBV19 to TRBJ2-1; 7 nucleotides agree with TRBD2. The germline gives CDR1 LNHDA, CDR2 SQIVND (reference sequence). This CDR3 spans 15 amino acids. The V and J ends lost 7 bases and 4 bases, in that order; junction bases with no gene match: 10. The CDR3 coding sequence is TGTGCCAGTATAAGGCGAGCGGGACCATACAATGAGCAGTTCTTC. Amino acid sequence: CASIRRAGPYNEQFF.

The chain joins TRBV5-1 to TRBJ2-5; 8 nucleotides agree with TRBD1. In germline, CDR1 is SGHRS, CDR2 YFSETQ. The CDR3 has 15 amino acids. V shed 4 bases, J shed 3 bases, and the junction held 8 bases outside the gene matches. The CDR3 loop is CASSPAVTGEETQYF. CDR3 nucleotides: TGCGCCAGCAGCCCGGCCGTGACAGGGGAAGAGACCCAGTACTTC.

The chain uses TRBV7-6 and TRBJ2-1, with D tentatively TRBD1 (6 bases). Trimming took off 8 bases at V and 4 bases at J, with 18 bases between the two ends. Germline V gives CDR1 SGHVS, CDR2 FNYEAQ. The CDR3 is 15 amino acids. CDR3 residues: CASFPTPGAYNEQFF. CDR3 bases: TGTGCCAGCTTCCCCACGCCAGGGGCTTACAATGAGCAGTTCTTC.

V usage is TRBV6-5 and J usage is TRBJ2-3; 7 nucleotides agree with TRBD1. With 2 bases clipped from V and 4 bases from J, the junction kept 3 bases outside the gene matches. CDR3 length: 14 residues. Germline CDR1 is MNHEY and CDR2 is SVGAGI. DNA of the CDR3: TGTGCCAGCAGTTACGGGACAGCAGCAGATACGCAGTATTTT. It codes for CASSYGTAADTQYF.

The chain links TRBV5-5 to TRBJ1-1; D is perhaps TRBD1 (5 bases). Germline loops: CDR1 SGHKS, CDR2 YYEKEE (reference sequence). Trimming removed 0 bases at V and 2 bases at J, with 8 bases between. CDR3 length: 14 amino acids. DNA for the CDR3: TGTGCCAGCAGCTTGGCAGGGTCAAACACTGAAGCTTTCTTT. This sequence encodes CASSLAGSNTEAFF.

This clone came up a few times. V and J are TRBV13 and TRBJ1-1, with D possibly being TRBD1 (5 bases). CDR1 and CDR2 from the germline V gene are PRHDT and FYEKMQ (reference sequence). With 8 bases removed from V and 3 bases from J, the gap between germline ends came to 13 bases. This CDR3 comprises 13 residues. The CDR3 sequence: CASGGDPDTEAFF. The CDR3 nucleotides read TGTGCCAGCGGAGGGGACCCTGACACTGAAGCTTTCTTT.

CDR3 sequence reads: CASSLSRLNQPQHF. In DNA form, the CDR3 reads TGTGCCAGCTCCCTCTCCAGGCTCAATCAGCCCCAGCATTTT. The chain joins TRBV27 to TRBJ1-5; unclear D gene. CDR1 is MNHEY and CDR2 is SMNVEV in the germline V gene (reference sequence). The CDR3 totals 14 residues. V shed 8 bases and J shed 3 bases, with 14 bases lying between them.

The chain has TRBV11-2 and TRBJ2-3; 7 bases map to TRBD2. The CDR3 runs 15 residues. Germline V gene lookup returns CDR1 SGHAT and CDR2 FQNNGV. V was pared by 1 base and J by 2 bases, with 3 bases of the junction left unmatched. CDR3 residues: CASSLAGGFTDTQYF. The DNA of the CDR3 is TGTGCCAGCAGCTTAGCGGGGGGTTTCACAGATACGCAGTATTTT.

This chain uses TRBV9 with TRBJ2-1; 11 nucleotides line up with TRBD2. The CDR3 covers 15 residues. Germline loops: CDR1 SGDLS, CDR2 YYNGEE. V was clipped by 3 bases and J by 3 bases; unmatched bases: 2. In DNA, the CDR3 is TGTGCCAGCAGCGAGGGACTAGCGGTCTACAATGAGCAGTTCTTC. It encodes CASSEGLAVYNEQFF.

DNA of the CDR3: TGTGCCAGCAGCGAAAACAGGGGGCTCGAGCAGTACTTC. This codes for CASSENRGLEQYF. V gene TRBV6-4 combines with J gene TRBJ2-7; 9 positions agree with TRBD1. The CDR3 has 13 residues. The V and J ends lost 6 bases and 6 bases, in that order; junction bases with no gene match: 6. The germline V gene encodes CDR1 MRHNA and CDR2 SNTAGT.

The rearrangement links TRBV15 to TRBJ1-1; 7 bases agree with TRBD1. This CDR3 has 15 residues. V was pared by 3 bases and J by 0 bases, with 4 bases of the junction left unmatched. The germline V gene encodes CDR1 LNHNV and CDR2 YYDKDF (reference sequence). The CDR3 protein is CATSRQDRVNTEAFF. Here the CDR3 DNA reads TGTGCCACCAGCAGGCAAGACAGGGTGAACACTGAAGCTTTCTTT.

The rearrangement uses TRBV28 and TRBJ2-2; 9 bases align to TRBD2. The trim removed 9 bases at V and 1 base at J, leaving 12 bases unmatched. There are 17 residues in the CDR3. Per the germline V gene, CDR1 is MDHEN and CDR2 is SYDVKM. The CDR3 DNA reads as TGTGCCAGTATGACGGCGGGGGGGCCCAGGAACACCGGGGAGCTGTTTTTT. Translated, it gives CASMTAGGPRNTGELFF.

CDR3 DNA sequence: TGTGCCAGCAGCGTAGCTACAGAATTGAACACTGAAGCTTTCTTT. Protein: CASSVATELNTEAFF. The chain recombines TRBV9 with TRBJ1-1; D not resolved. V was pared by 0 bases and J by 0 bases, with 9 bases between. Per the germline V gene, CDR1 is SGDLS and CDR2 is YYNGEE. This CDR3 is 15 amino acids long. Full variable domain (missing parts from reference TRBV9 and TRBJ1-1): DSGVTQTPKHLITATGQRVTLRCSPRSGDLSVYWYQQSLDQGLQFLIQYYNGEERAKGNILERFSAQQFPDLHSELNLSSLELGDSALYFCASSVATELNTEAFFGQGTRLTVV.